Reported below is one T cell receptor (beta chain). TCRdb independently ran MiXCR on the RT-PCR reads; one entry per CDR3 protein. Of approximately 410,000 distinct CDR3 sequences listed, roughly 17% are singletons. The data were taken from a study of patients and donors after allogeneic stem cell transplantation. The CDR3 sequence is 14 residues long. The V and J ends lost 3 bases and 2 bases respectively, with 10 bases between them. The germline V gene encodes CDR1 SEHNR and CDR2 FQNEAQ (reference sequence). Sequencing was carried out using blood, either unsorted or a sorted T cell fraction (not recorded which). The chain uses TRBV7-9 and TRBJ1-2, with D possibly matching TRBD1 (5 bases). The TCR comes from a human donor who was either an allogeneic HSCT recipient or a stem cell or donor lymphocyte infusion donor (not recorded which). It is not recorded whose cells these are; they may come from a transplant donor. The DNA for the CDR3 is TGTGCCAGCAGCTTTGGGGCAGTAAACTATGGCTACACCTTC. Amino acids: CASSFGAVNYGYTF.